This T cell receptor beta chain was observed in a study of blood T cell repertoires in COVID-19. Study at large: Donors in the United States, Italy and Spain gave samples during acute or convalescent COVID-19. T cells, B-cell-depleted T cells, or PBMCs provided the cDNA or gDNA that served as material.

CDR3 length equals 15 residues. Germline-derived CDR1 and CDR2 are SGHVS and FQNEAQ. Trimming took 5 bases from V and 9 from J, leaving 17 bases between them. In the authors' methods: Amplification of reference gene primers provided the estimated nucleated cell counts. The protocol was immunoSEQ multiplex PCR, while the TCRdb copy is restricted to in-frame clones and leaves out a portion. That table furnishes V, J and clone size, whereas the DNA furnished D and trimming. The sample holds approximately 97,000 clones, more than 85% seen once. Sequencing was performed on peripheral blood. The TCR comes from a man aged 18-30 years with acute or convalescent COVID-19. The V and J genes are TRBV7-8 and TRBJ1-6, with D possibly matching TRBD1 (5 bases). CDR3 sequence reads: CASSPVPGLFSPLHF. Here the CDR3 DNA reads TGTGCCAGCAGCCCCGTCCCGGGACTTTTTTCACCCCTCCACTTT.